Described below is a single TCR beta chain sequence and its context. This clonotype was observed many times. The antigen it recognizes is unknown. The record has no base qualities; no much larger clone is one base away. The method behind the library was PCR. Sequencer: Illumina HiSeq 2500. TCR libraries were prepared with molecular barcoding, using unique molecular identifiers to normalize TCRbeta repertoire quantification. TCRdb handled the public reads itself, with Q25 trimming in fastp and clone calling in MiXCR, and kept productive beta chains. Rows matching on CDR3 protein sequence are summarized as one entry with the most common DNA and genes. The sample table lists about 180,000 distinct CDR3 sequences, roughly 10% of them with a count of one. Approximately 13% of the sample comes from the top ten. The sample originates from a study of T-cell reconstitution after alpha-beta-depleted transplantation in children (dated by TCRdb to about 2016). Regarding the study in general: Using TCR repertoire profiling, the study quantitatively followed how T-cell immune reconstitution unfolded in children after TCRalphabeta/CD19-depleted allogeneic hematopoietic cell transplantation.

Results the study describes overall, beyond this receptor: Over the following months the frequencies of hyperexpanded clones went down, and after one year T-cell counts and TCRbeta diversity were mostly credited to newly produced T cells. In some patients, the high TCRbeta diversity seen at day 60 was put down to recipient T cells and intrathymic progenitors that had survived conditioning. The apparently early recovery of alphabetaT-cell counts about two months after transplant reportedly depended on only several hundred rapidly expanded clones that came from non-depleted graft cells.

Explained via the paper, the treatment or condition label denotes: allogeneic hematopoietic cell transplantation with graft depleted of TCRalphabeta T cells and CD19 B cells. TCRalphabeta/CD19-depleted allogeneic hematopoietic cell grafts were given to the transplant recipients, all of whom were children. Relative to germline, V is 0 bases shorter and J is 10 bases shorter, with 15 bases between their ends. Measured from the cysteine to the phenylalanine, the CDR3 is 14 residues long. Of all the DNA, just the CDR3 is kept, 42 bases in frame from base 1. CDR1 LGHDT and CDR2 YNNKEL were looked up in the germline V gene (reference sequence).

This sample comprised PBMCs, obtained before TCRalphabeta/CD19-depleted stem cell transplant. The sequence links TRBV3-1 to TRBJ1-2; TRBD1 is perhaps the D gene, given 6 matching bases. The TCR comes from a boy under 10 years old with acute myeloid leukemia, due to receive a stem cell transplant. The CDR3 protein sequence reads: CASSQEDRGFAYTF. The DNA sequence is given as TGTGCCAGCAGCCAAGAGGACAGAGGGTTTGCCTACACCTTC.